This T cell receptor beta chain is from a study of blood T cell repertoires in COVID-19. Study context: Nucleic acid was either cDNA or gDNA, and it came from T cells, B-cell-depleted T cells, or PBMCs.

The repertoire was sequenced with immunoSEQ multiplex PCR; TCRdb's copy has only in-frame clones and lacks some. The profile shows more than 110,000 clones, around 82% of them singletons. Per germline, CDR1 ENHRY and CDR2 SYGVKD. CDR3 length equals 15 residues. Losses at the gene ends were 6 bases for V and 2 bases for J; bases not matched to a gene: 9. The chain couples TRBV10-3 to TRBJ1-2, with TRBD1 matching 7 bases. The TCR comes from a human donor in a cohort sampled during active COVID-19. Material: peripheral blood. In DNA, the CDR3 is TGTGCCATCAGCGCGACAGGGTACCCCAACTATGGCTACACCTTC. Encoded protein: CAISATGYPNYGYTF.